One sample yielded the 16 T cell receptor beta chains listed below, sequenced in a study of blood T cell repertoires in COVID-19. Here immunoSEQ multiplex PCR was the method, and the copy in TCRdb shows in-frame clones only, minus some. The repertoire includes 150,000 to 200,000 clones, roughly 84% of them detected once, and roughly 5% sits in the top ten. The sample was PBMCs or T cells enriched from blood (not recorded which). These TCRs come from a man in his sixties or seventies who had been exposed to COVID-19.

V gene TRBV19 combines with J gene TRBJ1-2, with a weak D call TRBD1 (5 bases). This CDR3 has 13 amino acids. Germline assignment: CDR1 LNHDA and CDR2 SQIVND (reference sequence). With 5 bases removed from V and 6 bases from J, the gap between germline ends came to 13 bases. CDR3 sequence: CASSGLQGHGYTF. The CDR3 region has the DNA TGTGCCAGTAGTGGGTTGCAGGGTCATGGCTACACCTTC.

For the CDR3, the DNA is TGTGCCAGCACGGGCGGGAGGGCCAATGAGCAGTTCTTC. It translates to CASTGGRANEQFF. The rearrangement joins TRBV2 to TRBJ2-1; 9 bases map to TRBD2. Trimming at V came to 7 bases and at J to 6 bases, leaving 4 bases not matched to a gene. The CDR3 sequence is 13 residues long. Germline V gene sequence: CDR1 SNHLY, CDR2 FYNNEI.

The CDR3 sequence is CASSPTLGGRLYYGELFF. CDR3 DNA sequence: TGTGCCAGCAGTCCCACGTTGGGGGGGCGCTTATACTACGGGGAGCTGTTTTTT. The V and J genes are TRBV28 and TRBJ2-2; the D gene is possibly TRBD2 (7 bases). The CDR3 is 18 residues long. The germline V gene has CDR1 MDHEN and CDR2 SYDVKM. V lost 5 bases and J lost 7, with 26 bases in between.

This sequence joins TRBV29-1 and TRBJ1-1, with TRBD1 identical over 7 bases. Unmatched junction bases numbered 7, after V lost 3 bases and J lost 3 bases. This CDR3 has 14 residues. The germline V gene encodes CDR1 SQVTM and CDR2 ANQGSEA. The DNA of the CDR3 is TGCAGCGTTGAGGTAGCAGGGGGTTACACTGAAGCTTTCTTT. Translating gives CSVEVAGGYTEAFF.

CDR3 sequence: CASSPPGVGMNTEAFF. DNA for the CDR3: TGTGCCAGCAGCCCCCCCGGGGTGGGTATGAACACTGAAGCTTTCTTT. This chain connects TRBV28 to TRBJ1-1, with D hard to call. The CDR3 consists of 16 residues. Germline V gene data show CDR1 as MDHEN and CDR2 as SYDVKM. Trimming removed 6 bases from V and 0 bases from J, with 17 bases in between.

The rearrangement uses TRBV13 and TRBJ2-1; no clear D. The CDR3 totals 19 residues. The V end lost 2 bases, the J end lost 0 bases, and 20 bases lay between the germline ends. Germline V CDR1 and CDR2: PRHDT, FYEKMQ (reference sequence). For the CDR3, the DNA is TGTGCCAGCAGCTTAAGGCCCTGGGCCAGTAACAGCTCCTACAATGAGCAGTTCTTC. Translated: CASSLRPWASNSSYNEQFF.

The chain joins TRBV6-5 to TRBJ2-2, with TRBD2 matching 7 bases. The CDR3 sequence is 15 residues long. V gave up 4 bases and J gave up 2 bases; unmatched junction bases: 4. CDR1 and CDR2 from the germline V gene are MNHEY and SVGAGI. The CDR3 DNA follows: TGTGCCAGCAGTTCCCGGACTAGAAACACCGGGGAGCTGTTTTTT. This sequence encodes CASSSRTRNTGELFF.

The J gene is TRBJ2-5, the V gene TRBV5-1; 11 nucleotides align to TRBD2. The CDR3 has 15 amino acids. The ends lost 5 bases at V and 2 bases at J; junction bases unmatched: 5. Germline V gene data show CDR1 as SGHRS and CDR2 as YFSETQ. CDR3 in DNA: TGCGCCAGCAGGCCCACTAGCGGGGGACAAGAGACCCAGTACTTC. This codes for CASRPTSGGQETQYF.

The chain joins TRBV6-1 to TRBJ2-7; D is unclear. The CDR3 is 16 amino acids. Germline-derived CDR1 and CDR2 are MNHNS and SASEGT. V was shortened by 3 bases and J by 5 bases, with 20 bases between the two germline ends. The CDR3 is CASSDRNPARRHEQYF. DNA of the CDR3: TGTGCCAGCAGTGACCGTAACCCCGCCAGGCGACACGAGCAGTACTTC.

J is TRBJ2-3 and V is TRBV7-8; the D gene is possibly TRBD2 (5 bases). Trimming removed 5 bases from V and 2 bases from J, with 11 bases in between. CDR3 size: 14 residues. Germline CDR1 SGHVS, CDR2 FQNEAQ. The CDR3 DNA reads as TGTGCCAGCAGCCGAGCGGCATACACAGATACGCAGTATTTT. Translation: CASSRAAYTDTQYF.

The chain carries TRBV7-6 and TRBJ1-6; possible D gene TRBD1, 5 bases. V lost 4 bases, J lost 8 bases, and 15 bases lay in between. The CDR3 is made up of 15 amino acids. CDR1 is SGHVS and CDR2 is FNYEAQ in the germline V gene. CDR3 in amino acids: CASSSQGLDDSPLHF. The CDR3 DNA reads as TGTGCCAGCAGCTCCCAGGGACTAGATGATTCACCCCTCCACTTT.

The chain employs TRBV19 and TRBJ1-2; 9 positions match TRBD1. The CDR3 extends over 12 amino acids. V gave up 9 bases and J gave up 8 bases; unmatched junction bases: 7. Germline V gene data show CDR1 as LNHDA and CDR2 as SQIVND (reference sequence). CDR3 residues: CASSGTGRGYTF. The CDR3 nucleotides read TGTGCCAGCTCCGGGACAGGGAGAGGCTACACCTTC.

This rearrangement joins TRBV4-3 to TRBJ1-1, with a tentative D call TRBD1 (5 bases). The V gene's germline CDR1 is LGHNA and CDR2 YSLEER. The CDR3 runs to 15 residues. Trimming cost V 0 bases and J 1 base, with 9 bases left between them. The CDR3 here is CASSQEGARNTEAFF. The CDR3 DNA reads TGCGCCAGCAGCCAAGAAGGGGCAAGGAACACTGAAGCTTTCTTT.

V is TRBV10-3 and J is TRBJ1-5; D is undetermined. This CDR3 has 14 residues. Deletions cut 4 bases from V and 4 bases from J, with 11 bases between. Germline loops: CDR1 ENHRY, CDR2 SYGVKD. The DNA for the CDR3 is TGTGCCATCAGTGCGAGAAGCGTAAATCAGCCCCAGCATTTT. This gives the protein CAISARSVNQPQHF.

Of note for this clone: Germline and junction disagree at one end, which may indicate a read error. The chain links TRBV15 to TRBJ2-5; tentatively, D is TRBD2 (5 bases). This CDR3 is built from 15 residues. Germline CDR1 is LNHNV and CDR2 is YYDKDF (reference sequence). This CDR3 reads CATSRDADSQGTQYF. CDR3 bases: TGTGCCACCAGCAGAGATGCGGACTCCCAAGGGACCCAGTACTTC. Combining the CDR3 with reference TRBV15 and TRBJ2-5 gives the whole variable domain DAMVIQNPRYQVTQFGKPVTLSCSQTLNHNVMYWYQQKSSQAPKLLFHYYDKDFNNEADTPDNFQSRRPNTSFCFLDIRSPGLGDTAMYLCATSRDADSQGTQYFGPGTRLLVL.

The chain is built from TRBV4-1 and TRBJ2-3; tentatively, D is TRBD2 (6 bases). The germline V and J ends were trimmed by 4 bases and 4 bases, with 15 bases remaining between them. Per the germline V gene, CDR1 is MGHRA and CDR2 is YSYEKL. The CDR3 runs to 15 residues. For the CDR3, the DNA is TGCGCCAGCAGCCTCCGGGGGAGCATCGCAGATACGCAGTATTTT. This sequence encodes CASSLRGSIADTQYF.